The rows below give T cell receptor beta chains drawn from one sample of a study of control samples from healthy donors and cancer patients. TCRdb's table, derived via immunoSEQ multiplex PCR, lists solely in-frame clones and lacks some. This sample has roughly 39,000 clones, with roughly 90% found just once. Material: blood. The receptors come from a woman aged 50 to 60 in good health. The CDR3 runs from the conserved cysteine through the conserved F or W. The order of the fields is V gene, J gene, CDR3 protein.

V: TRBV5-5; J: TRBJ1-1; CDR3: CASSLVPGNTEAFF
V: TRBV18; J: TRBJ1-6; CDR3: CASTPLGNSPLHF
V: TRBV6-5; J: TRBJ1-4; CDR3: CASSYTGTGGNEKLFF
V: TRBV3-1/TRBV3-2; J: TRBJ1-5; CDR3: CASSQADNQPQHF
V: TRBV7-3; J: TRBJ2-1; CDR3: CASSSSDRVNEQFF
V: TRBV13; J: TRBJ2-3; CDR3: CASSLRSSGGFTDTQYF
V: TRBV18; J: TRBJ2-1; CDR3: CASSPGLDYNEQFF
V: TRBV18; J: TRBJ1-1; CDR3: CASSPDPPRTTGAFF
V: TRBV19; J: TRBJ2-5; CDR3: CASTNHPGLVRETQYF
V: TRBV7-9; J: TRBJ2-5; CDR3: CASSSGLPGQETQYF
V: TRBV27; J: TRBJ1-2; CDR3: CASRGQSSPRDYGYTF
V: TRBV7-9; J: TRBJ1-6; CDR3: CASSLGDYNSPLHF
V: TRBV5-1; J: TRBJ1-3; CDR3: CASSFEGGATGNTIYF
V: TRBV15; J: TRBJ1-2; CDR3: CATSRDHPSPGGGYTF
V: TRBV7-9; J: TRBJ1-5; CDR3: CASRKGESLDQPQHF
V: TRBV3-1/TRBV3-2; J: TRBJ1-2; CDR3: CASSRRTTTTYGYTF
V: TRBV7-2; J: TRBJ1-1; CDR3: CASSLQGQLNTEAFF
V: TRBV18; J: TRBJ2-2; CDR3: CASSPLAGANTGELFF
V: TRBV5-1; J: TRBJ1-1; CDR3: CASSTQGTEAFF
V: TRBV6-2/TRBV6-3; J: TRBJ2-3; CDR3: CASSARKTSTDTQYF
V: TRBV4-3; J: TRBJ1-1; CDR3: CASSQEQGINTEAFF
V: TRBV7-2; J: TRBJ1-6; CDR3: CASSEWVSGNSPLHF
V: TRBV7-9; J: TRBJ2-2; CDR3: CASTWGDTSLPYYGELFF
V: TRBV6-1; J: TRBJ1-3; CDR3: CASSDRTGRGNTIYF
V: TRBV7-9; J: TRBJ1-6; CDR3: CASSLEDRNNSPLHF